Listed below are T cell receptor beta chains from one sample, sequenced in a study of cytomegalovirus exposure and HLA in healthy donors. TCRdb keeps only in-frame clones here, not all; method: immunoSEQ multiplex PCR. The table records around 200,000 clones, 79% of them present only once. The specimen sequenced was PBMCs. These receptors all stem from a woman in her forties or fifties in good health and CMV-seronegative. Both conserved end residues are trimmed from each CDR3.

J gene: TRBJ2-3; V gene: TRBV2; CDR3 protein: ASMAGEGTDTQY
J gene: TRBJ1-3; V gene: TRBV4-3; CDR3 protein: ASSQDGGTGNTIY
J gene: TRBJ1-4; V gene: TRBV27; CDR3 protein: ASSFEQGREKLF
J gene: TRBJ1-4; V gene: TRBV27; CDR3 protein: ASSLRGRGQATNEKLF
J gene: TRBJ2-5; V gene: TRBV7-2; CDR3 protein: ASSQAVAGAQETQY
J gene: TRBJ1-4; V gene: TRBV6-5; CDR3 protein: ASTASDGMEVVF
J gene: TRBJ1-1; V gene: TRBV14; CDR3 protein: ASSQALNTEAF
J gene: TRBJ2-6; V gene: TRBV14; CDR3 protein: ASSQVDITGPNVLT
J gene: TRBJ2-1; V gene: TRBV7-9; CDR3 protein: ASSLLSGGASEQF
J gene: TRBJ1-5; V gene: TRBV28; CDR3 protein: ASSLVGGAGRNQPQH
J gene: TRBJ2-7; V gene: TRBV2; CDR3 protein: ASSEEQGRGW
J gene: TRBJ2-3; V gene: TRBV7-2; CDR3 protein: ASSKLAHTQY
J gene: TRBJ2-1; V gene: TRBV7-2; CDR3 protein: ASSLGLAGGNNEQF
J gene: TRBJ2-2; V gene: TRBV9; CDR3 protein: ASSVEPSAAMNTGELF
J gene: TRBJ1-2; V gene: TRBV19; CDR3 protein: ASRETAYLGGYT
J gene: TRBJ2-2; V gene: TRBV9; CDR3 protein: ASSAIAGAGRTGELF
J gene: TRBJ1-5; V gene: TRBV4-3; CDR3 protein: ASSLSWGRGHQPQH
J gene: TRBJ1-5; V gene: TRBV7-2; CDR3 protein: ASSWTASNQPQH
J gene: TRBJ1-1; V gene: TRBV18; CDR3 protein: ASSRGQPVGTEAF
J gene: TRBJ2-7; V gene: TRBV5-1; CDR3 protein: ASSHPGSYEQY
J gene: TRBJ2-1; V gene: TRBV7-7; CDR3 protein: ASSLDSGPFSSYNEQF
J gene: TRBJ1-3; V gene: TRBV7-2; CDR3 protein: ASSPLLFSGNTIY
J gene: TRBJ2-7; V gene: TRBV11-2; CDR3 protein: ASSSLGVGGFYEQY
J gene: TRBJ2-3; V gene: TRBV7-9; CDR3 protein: ASSPGTTSTDTQY
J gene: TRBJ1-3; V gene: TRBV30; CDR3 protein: AWNMRGVVGNTIY
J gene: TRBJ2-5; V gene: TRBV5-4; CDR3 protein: ASSPRPVAGGGETQY
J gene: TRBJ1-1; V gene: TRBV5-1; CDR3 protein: ASSLYGTNTEAF
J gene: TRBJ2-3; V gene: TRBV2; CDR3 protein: ASSLRTSGGATDTQY
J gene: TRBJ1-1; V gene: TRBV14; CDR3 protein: ASSQEVGAGRFMNTEAF
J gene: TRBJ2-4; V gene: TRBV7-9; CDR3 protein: ASSPRQGKNIQY
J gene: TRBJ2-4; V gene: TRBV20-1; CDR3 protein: SAPYVNFQY
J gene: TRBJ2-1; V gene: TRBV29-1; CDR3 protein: SVTPRLIGNEQF
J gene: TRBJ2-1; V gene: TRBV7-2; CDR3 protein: ASSSQTGTTYNEQF